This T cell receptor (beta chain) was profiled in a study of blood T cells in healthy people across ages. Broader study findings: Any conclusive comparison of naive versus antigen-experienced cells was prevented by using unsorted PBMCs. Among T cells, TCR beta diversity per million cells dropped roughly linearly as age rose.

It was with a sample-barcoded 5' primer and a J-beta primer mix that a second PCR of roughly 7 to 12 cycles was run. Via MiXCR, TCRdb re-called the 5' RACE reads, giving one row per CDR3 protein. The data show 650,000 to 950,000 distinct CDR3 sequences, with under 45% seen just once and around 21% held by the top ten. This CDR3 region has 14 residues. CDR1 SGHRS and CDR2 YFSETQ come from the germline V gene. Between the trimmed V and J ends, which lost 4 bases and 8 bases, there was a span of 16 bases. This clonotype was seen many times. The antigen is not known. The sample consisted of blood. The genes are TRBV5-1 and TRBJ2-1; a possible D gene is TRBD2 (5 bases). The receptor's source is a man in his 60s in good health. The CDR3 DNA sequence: TGCGCCAGCAGCGAGGGCTACTCCGGGGATGAGCAGTTCTTC. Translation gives CASSEGYSGDEQFF.